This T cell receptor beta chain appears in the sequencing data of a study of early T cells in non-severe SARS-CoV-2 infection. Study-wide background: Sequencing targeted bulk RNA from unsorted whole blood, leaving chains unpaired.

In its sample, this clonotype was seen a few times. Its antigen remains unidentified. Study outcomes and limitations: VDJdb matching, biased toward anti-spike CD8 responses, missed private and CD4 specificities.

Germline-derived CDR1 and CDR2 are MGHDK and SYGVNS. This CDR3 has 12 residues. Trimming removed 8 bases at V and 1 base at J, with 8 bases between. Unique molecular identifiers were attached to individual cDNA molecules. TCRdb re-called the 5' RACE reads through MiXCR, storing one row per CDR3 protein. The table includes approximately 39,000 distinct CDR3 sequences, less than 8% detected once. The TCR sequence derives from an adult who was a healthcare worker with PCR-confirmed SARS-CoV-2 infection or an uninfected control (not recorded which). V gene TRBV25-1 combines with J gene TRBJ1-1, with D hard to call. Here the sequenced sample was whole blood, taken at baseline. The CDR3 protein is CASGRWNTEAFF. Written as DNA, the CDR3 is TGTGCCAGCGGTCGTTGGAACACTGAAGCTTTCTTT.